Listed here is a single TCR beta chain. The antigen remains undetermined. These data originate in a study of T cell responses to AZD1222 COVID-19 vaccine. Findings and caveats of the study: Recipients of two AZD1222 doses showed rising Spike-specific TCR breadth and depth.

Sequencing was performed with immunoSEQ multiplex PCR; in TCRdb, only in-frame clones are kept and a portion is missing. Of 95,000 to 100,000 clones in the sample, about 86% were seen once. The germline gives CDR1 SGHRS, CDR2 YFSETQ. This CDR3 comprises 18 residues. Trimming cost V 4 bases and J 1 base, with 20 bases left between them. The receptor was isolated from an adult in good health. The chain is built from TRBV5-1 and TRBJ2-2, with D maybe TRBD2 (12 bases). This specimen consisted of peripheral blood, obtained on day 0 of AZD1222 vaccination. CDR3 sequence: CASSGTGGLAGNTGELFF. DNA of the CDR3: TGCGCCAGCAGCGGGACAGGGGGACTAGCGGGGAACACCGGGGAGCTGTTTTTT.